A single sample gave rise to the 23 T cell receptor beta chains below, sequenced in a study of blood T cell repertoires in COVID-19. Assay: immunoSEQ multiplex PCR; the TCRdb copy retains only in-frame clones and omits some. This sample yields 60,000 to 75,000 clones, of which around 83% are seen a single time; roughly a tenth belongs to the top ten. The sequenced sample was peripheral blood. Receptor source: a woman at least 80 years old with acute or convalescent COVID-19.

This clone was seen more than once but under ten times. The V gene is TRBV4-1, the J gene TRBJ1-6, with 8 bases fitting TRBD1. J gave up 3 bases and V 4 bases, and 8 bases lay outside the gene matches. CDR1 is MGHRA and CDR2 is YSYEKL in the germline V gene. The CDR3 extends over 17 amino acids. In DNA form, the CDR3 reads TGCGCCAGCAGCCTGTCCCCGACAGGGGTCTATAATTCACCCCTCCACTTT. This encodes CASSLSPTGVYNSPLHF.

This clone was observed once. The CDR3 is CASSLTGGFTGELFF. CDR3 coding DNA: TGCGCCAGCAGCTTGACAGGGGGGTTCACCGGGGAGCTGTTTTTT. The V gene is TRBV5-1, the J gene TRBJ2-2; 8 positions agree with TRBD1. The CDR3 loop spans 15 amino acids. The germline V gene has CDR1 SGHRS and CDR2 YFSETQ. The V gene end was trimmed by 1 base and the J gene end by 4 bases; junction bases not matched to a gene: 3. The full variable domain, in which reference TRBV5-1 and TRBJ2-2 provide the parts outside the CDR3, is KAGVTQTPRYLIKTRGQQVTLSCSPISGHRSVSWYQQTPGQGLQFLFEYFSETQRNKGNFPGRFSGRQFSNSRSEMNVSTLELGDSALYLCASSLTGGFTGELFFGEGSRLTVL.

The chain couples TRBV3-1 (or the pseudogene TRBV3-2) to TRBJ1-3; 7 bases line up with TRBD1. With 5 bases clipped from V and 0 bases from J, the junction kept 7 bases outside the gene matches. The CDR3 is 16 residues long. In germline, CDR1 is LGHDT, CDR2 YNNKEL (reference sequence). CDR3 bases: TGTGCCAGCAGCGCTGGACAGGTAACCTCTGGAAACACCATATATTTT. Translated: CASSAGQVTSGNTIYF.

This clone has a handful of counts. The CDR3 sequence: CASSDSRDSSSYEQYF. The CDR3, as DNA: TGTGCCAGCAGTGATAGTCGGGACAGTTCTTCCTACGAGCAGTACTTC. The chain employs TRBV2 and TRBJ2-7, with 7 bases matching TRBD1. The V gene's germline CDR1 is SNHLY and CDR2 FYNNEI. Trimming removed 3 bases from V and 1 base from J; junction bases left unmatched: 9. The CDR3 has 16 amino acids.

This clone was detected a few times. The chain recombines TRBV10-3 with TRBJ1-1; D is perhaps TRBD1 (5 bases). V was cut by 5 bases and J by 1 base, with 11 bases left in between. The CDR3 length is 14 residues. Per germline, CDR1 ENHRY and CDR2 SYGVKD. CDR3 sequence reads: CAISPRQTNTEAFF. CDR3 DNA sequence: TGTGCCATCAGTCCTCGACAGACGAACACTGAAGCTTTCTTT.

This chain links TRBV18 with TRBJ2-3; 8 bases fit TRBD2. Germline V gene data show CDR1 as KGHSH and CDR2 as LQKENI. The CDR3 length is 18 residues. J lost 0 bases, V lost 3 bases, and 11 bases had no gene match. The CDR3 sequence: CASSPVSGGIPSTDTQYF. In DNA, the CDR3 is TGTGCCAGCTCACCCGTCAGCGGGGGAATTCCTAGCACAGATACGCAGTATTTT.

The gene calls are TRBV6-5 and TRBJ2-7; D not certain. Per germline, CDR1 MNHEY and CDR2 SVGAGI. This CDR3 is built from 14 residues. Trimming removed 7 bases at V and 6 bases at J, with 19 bases between. CDR3 loop: CASTVVDGSGEQYF. The DNA of the CDR3 is TGTGCCAGCACGGTTGTGGATGGCTCGGGCGAGCAGTACTTC.

The count of this clone is one. This chain joins TRBV5-4 and TRBJ2-5; 7 bases match TRBD2. The CDR3 totals 16 residues. Germline lookup yields CDR1 SGHNT and CDR2 YYREEE (reference sequence). The J segment lost 2 bases and the V segment lost 2 bases, leaving 9 bases of the junction unmatched. CDR3 coding DNA: TGTGCCAGCAGCTTTACAGTCGGGGGGACTCAAGAGACCCAGTACTTC. Protein: CASSFTVGGTQETQYF.

V gene TRBV19 combines with J gene TRBJ1-1; tentatively, D is TRBD1 (6 bases). The CDR3 length is 17 residues. V was cut by 5 bases and J by 0 bases, with 19 bases left in between. CDR1 is LNHDA and CDR2 is SQIVND in the germline V gene (reference sequence). The CDR3 spells CASSSQGPVYMNTEAFF. As DNA, the CDR3 is TGTGCCAGTAGTTCCCAGGGGCCGGTATACATGAACACTGAAGCTTTCTTT.

The rearrangement joins TRBV7-8 to TRBJ1-5, with 9 bases aligning to TRBD1. This CDR3 region has 17 residues. Germline lookup yields CDR1 SGHVS and CDR2 FQNEAQ. V lost 3 bases, J lost 5 bases, and 11 bases stayed unmatched. The CDR3 protein is CASSLYDRGGRYQPQHF. Here the CDR3 DNA reads TGTGCCAGCAGCTTGTATGACAGGGGGGGCCGGTATCAGCCCCAGCATTTT.

The gene calls are TRBV18 and TRBJ1-1; the D gene is possibly TRBD1 (5 bases). Looked up from germline, CDR1 is KGHSH and CDR2 is LQKENI. The germline V and J ends were trimmed by 3 bases and 2 bases, with 7 bases remaining between them. There are 13 residues in the CDR3. In nucleotides, the CDR3 is TGTGCCAGCTCACCGCAGGGAAACACTGAAGCTTTCTTT. This sequence encodes CASSPQGNTEAFF. Together with reference TRBV18 and TRBJ1-1, the CDR3 gives the full variable domain: NAGVMQNPRHLVRRRGQEARLRCSPMKGHSHVYWYRQLPEEGLKFMVYLQKENIIDESGMPKERFSAEFPKEGPSILRIQQVVRGDSAAYFCASSPQGNTEAFFGQGTRLTVV.

The genes are TRBV6-1 and TRBJ2-1, with 7 bases that match TRBD1. The CDR3 runs to 15 residues. The ends lost 2 bases at V and 8 bases at J; junction bases unmatched: 9. Germline-derived CDR1 and CDR2 are MNHNS and SASEGT. As DNA, the CDR3 is TGTGCCAGCAGTGAACTCGGACAGGTAGGGGATGAGCAGTTCTTC. Residues: CASSELGQVGDEQFF.

The V gene is TRBV7-9, the J gene TRBJ2-5; D gene uncertain. The CDR3 covers 15 residues. Germline CDR1 reads SEHNR; CDR2 reads FQNEAQ (reference sequence). V lost 1 base, J lost 1 base, and 10 bases lay in between. CDR3 residues: CASSLVGQFQETQYF. In nucleotides, the CDR3 is TGTGCCAGCAGCTTAGTTGGGCAGTTCCAAGAGACCCAGTACTTC.

This rearrangement joins TRBV5-8 to TRBJ2-2; 8 nucleotides match TRBD1. Germline CDR1 is SGHTS and CDR2 is YDEGEE. This CDR3 is 16 amino acids long. The ends lost 0 bases at V and 7 bases at J; junction bases unmatched: 8. CDR3 amino acids: CASSLGRGRGIGELFF. The CDR3 DNA reads as TGTGCCAGCAGCTTGGGCAGGGGGCGCGGTATCGGGGAGCTGTTTTTT. The whole variable domain, remainder taken from reference TRBV5-8 and TRBJ2-2, is EAGVTQSPTHLIKTRGQQATLRCSPISGHTSVYWYQQALGLGLQFLLWYDEGEERNRGNFPPRFSGRQFPNYSSELNVNALELEDSALYLCASSLGRGRGIGELFFGEGSRLTVL.

Comments on this clone: The junction and the germline gene differ at one end; a read error may be behind it. This rearrangement joins TRBV7-7 to TRBJ2-3; 15 nucleotides match TRBD2. The CDR3 spans 16 residues. Per germline, CDR1 SSHAT and CDR2 FNYEAQ (reference sequence). The CDR3 DNA is TGTGCTAGCAGCATGGGACTAGCGGGGGGACTGGATACGCAGTATTTT. It encodes CASSMGLAGGLDTQYF.

V and J are TRBV5-1 and TRBJ2-5; 10 bases are shared with TRBD2. Germline CDR1 reads SGHRS; CDR2 reads YFSETQ. Germline trimming cut 6 bases from V and 4 bases from J; bases unmatched to any gene: 12. The CDR3 has 16 residues. CDR3 DNA sequence: TGCGCCAGCAAGGTGGCTAGCGGGGGATTGGGAGAGACCCAGTACTTC. This encodes CASKVASGGLGETQYF.

The chain couples TRBV5-1 to TRBJ1-4, with a weak D call TRBD1 (5 bases). V lost 3 bases and J lost 1, with 28 bases in between. The CDR3 consists of 21 residues. CDR1 is SGHRS, CDR2 YFSETQ, per germline. The CDR3 reads CASSSHPLRGLTEGTNEKLFF. Here the CDR3 DNA reads TGCGCCAGCAGCTCGCACCCACTTAGGGGACTTACTGAAGGAACTAATGAAAAACTGTTTTTT.

The chain links TRBV6-6 to TRBJ1-4, with 10 positions matching TRBD1. Trimming took 2 bases from V and 7 from J; bases not matched to a gene: 7. Germline loops: CDR1 MNHNY, CDR2 SVGAGI (reference sequence). The CDR3 is 16 residues long. CDR3 DNA sequence: TGTGCCAGCAGTTACGCGGACAGGGGGAAGGCTGAAAAACTGTTTTTT. Residues: CASSYADRGKAEKLFF.

The chain is built from TRBV5-8 and TRBJ2-3, with 7 bases aligning to TRBD1. The V gene's germline CDR1 is SGHTS and CDR2 YDEGEE. There are 17 residues in the CDR3. J was trimmed by 3 bases and V by 0 bases; bases with no gene match: 10. Written as DNA, the CDR3 is TGTGCCAGCAGCTTGGAAGTGACAGGGTATAATACAGATACGCAGTATTTT. It yields the protein CASSLEVTGYNTDTQYF.

The V and J genes are TRBV5-1 and TRBJ1-2, with 9 bases matching TRBD1. The CDR3 is made up of 14 amino acids. Germline loops: CDR1 SGHRS, CDR2 YFSETQ. V gave up 0 bases and J gave up 4 bases; unmatched junction bases: 1. This chain's CDR3 is CASSLGQGGYGYTF. Here the CDR3 DNA reads TGCGCCAGCAGCTTGGGACAGGGGGGCTATGGCTACACCTTC.

The V gene is TRBV12-3 or TRBV12-4, the J gene TRBJ1-1; D possibly corresponds to TRBD1 (5 bases). V was shortened by 6 bases and J by 1 base, with 9 bases between the two germline ends. CDR3 length equals 13 residues. DNA of the CDR3: TGTGCCAGCAGATACAGGAAGAACACTGAAGCTTTCTTT. Residues: CASRYRKNTEAFF.

The chain is built from TRBV5-8 and TRBJ2-2; 8 nucleotides match TRBD1. The length of the CDR3 is 16 residues. CDR1 SGHTS and CDR2 YDEGEE come from the germline V gene. V dropped 2 bases and J dropped 0; count of bases not matched to a gene: 3. CDR3 in amino acids: CASSLGQGANTGELFF. The CDR3 DNA sequence: TGTGCCAGCAGCTTAGGACAGGGCGCGAACACCGGGGAGCTGTTTTTT.

About this clone: Germline is not matched at one junction end, which may reflect a read error. Distinct nucleotide sequences in the sample also encode this CDR3. CDR3 sequence (DNA): TGTGCTAGCAGCCCGGACAGGGGGGATGAGCAGTTCTTC. This sequence encodes CASSPDRGDEQFF. The chain is built from TRBV7-7 and TRBJ2-1; 10 positions match TRBD1. The CDR3 is 13 residues long. From germline, CDR1 is SSHAT and CDR2 FNYEAQ (reference sequence).